These T cell receptor beta chains were read from a single sample in a study of blood T cell repertoires in COVID-19. Assay: immunoSEQ multiplex PCR; the TCRdb copy retains only in-frame clones and omits some. The sample has 350,000 to 450,000 clones, 91% seen once. The source material was PBMCs or T cells enriched from blood (not recorded which). Receptors originate from a woman aged 40 to 55 who had been exposed to COVID-19. Both conserved end residues are part of each CDR3. A D gene is named only where the DNA matches it firmly. Expanded clones get a size class; other rows say once, few or many, or leave the size out.

clone_size	v_call	d_call	j_call	cdr3_aa	cdr3_nt
.	TRBV3-1/TRBV3-2	TRBD2	TRBJ2-3	CASSQVSSGRQGNTQYF	TGTGCCAGCAGCCAAGTTTCTAGCGGGAGACAAGGAAATACGCAGTATTTT
once	TRBV5-6	.	TRBJ1-2	CASSQRGEGYTF	TGTGCCAGCAGCCAAAGGGGTGAGGGCTACACCTTC
.	TRBV14	TRBD2	TRBJ2-1	CASSRLAGGNNEQFF	TGTGCCAGCAGCCGACTAGCGGGAGGGAACAATGAGCAGTTCTTC
.	TRBV2	.	TRBJ2-2	CASSRGSNTGELFF	TGTGCCAGCAGTCGGGGTTCGAACACCGGGGAGCTGTTTTTT
.	TRBV2	.	TRBJ1-1	CASRIDKNTEAFF	TGTGCCAGCAGAATTGACAAGAACACTGAAGCTTTCTTT
.	TRBV7-6	.	TRBJ1-2	CASSFDPSGNRGYTF	TGTGCCAGCAGTTTTGACCCATCAGGGAATAGGGGCTACACCTTC
many	TRBV12-3/TRBV12-4	.	TRBJ1-2	CASSLTEVYGYTF	TGTGCCAGCAGCTTGACAGAAGTTTATGGCTACACCTTC
.	TRBV7-9	.	TRBJ1-6	CASGQLGSRGSPLHF	TGTGCCAGCGGCCAACTGGGGAGCCGTGGTTCACCCCTCCACTTT
.	TRBV6-6	.	TRBJ2-5	CASSSGTPSQETQYF	TGTGCCAGCAGCTCCGGGACACCGAGCCAAGAGACCCAGTACTTC
.	TRBV5-1	TRBD1	TRBJ1-1	CASSLGQGAWTEAFF	TGCGCCAGCAGCTTGGGACAGGGGGCCTGGACTGAAGCTTTCTTT
.	TRBV11-3	.	TRBJ1-2	CASSLDSQNYGYTF	TGTGCCAGCAGCTTAGACTCACAGAACTATGGCTACACCTTC
.	TRBV18	TRBD2	TRBJ2-3	CASSPNRLAGLTDTQYF	TGTGCCAGCTCACCTAATCGACTAGCGGGCCTCACAGATACGCAGTATTTT
.	TRBV4-3	.	TRBJ1-1	CASSQDYSGNMNTEAFF	TGCGCCAGCAGCCAGGACTATTCAGGGAACATGAACACTGAAGCTTTCTTT
once	TRBV27	.	TRBJ2-7	CASSVRGYEQYF	TGTGCCAGCAGCGTGCGGGGCTACGAGCAGTACTTC
.	TRBV28	.	TRBJ1-4	CASSLAGGLGEKLFF	TGTGCCAGCAGTTTAGCGGGGGGTTTAGGTGAAAAACTGTTTTTT
.	TRBV11-2	.	TRBJ1-6	CASSPEPNSPLHF	TGTGCCAGCAGTCCTGAGCCAAATTCACCCCTCCACTTT
.	TRBV9	.	TRBJ2-7	CASSVGLGAGLNEQYF	TGTGCCAGCAGCGTAGGTCTAGGGGCCGGTCTTAACGAGCAGTACTTC
.	TRBV2	TRBD2	TRBJ2-5	CASNRLAGETQYF	TGTGCCAGCAATCGACTAGCGGGAGAGACCCAGTACTTC
.	TRBV15	.	TRBJ2-1	CATSTLDRWAYNEQFF	TGTGCCACCAGCACATTAGACAGGTGGGCCTACAATGAGCAGTTCTTC
.	TRBV12-3/TRBV12-4	.	TRBJ1-2	CASGRRSDHTF	TGTGCCAGCGGGCGTAGATCAGATCATACCTTC
.	TRBV11-3	TRBD1	TRBJ1-1	CASSLAIDRGSTEAFF	TGTGCCAGCAGCTTAGCCATCGACAGGGGAAGCACTGAAGCTTTCTTT
.	TRBV7-9	.	TRBJ2-7	CASSFTARTVKYEQYF	TGTGCCAGCAGCTTCACTGCAAGGACAGTCAAATACGAGCAGTACTTC
.	TRBV9	TRBD1	TRBJ1-5	CASSVGTGGAGQPQHF	TGTGCCAGCAGCGTAGGGACAGGGGGCGCAGGTCAGCCCCAGCATTTT
.	TRBV5-1	.	TRBJ2-1	CASSFNNEQFF	TGCGCCAGCAGCTTTAACAATGAGCAGTTCTTC
.	TRBV18	.	TRBJ2-1	CASSPVPSSYNEQFF	TGTGCCAGCTCACCAGTTCCCAGCTCCTACAATGAGCAGTTCTTC
once	TRBV11-3	.	TRBJ1-4	CASEGENEKLFF	TGTGCCAGCGAAGGGGAAAATGAAAAACTGTTTTTT
.	TRBV5-1	.	TRBJ2-1	CASSSLLANEQFF	TGCGCCAGCAGTTCCTTACTAGCCAATGAGCAGTTCTTC
.	TRBV24-1	.	TRBJ2-1	CATSDPDKAPYNEQFF	TGTGCCACCAGTGACCCAGACAAAGCACCCTACAATGAGCAGTTCTTC
.	TRBV2	TRBD1	TRBJ1-1	CASSWTGNTEAFF	TGTGCCAGCAGTTGGACAGGGAACACTGAAGCTTTCTTT
.	TRBV12-3/TRBV12-4	.	TRBJ1-1	CASAEDTEAFF	TGTGCCAGCGCCGAGGACACTGAAGCTTTCTTT
once	TRBV12-3/TRBV12-4	.	TRBJ1-1	CASSPRQGTEAFF	TGTGCCAGCAGCCCCCGTCAGGGGACTGAAGCTTTCTTT
few	TRBV30	.	TRBJ1-1	CAWTGGTTEAFF	TGTGCCTGGACGGGGGGAACAACTGAAGCTTTCTTT
.	TRBV28	TRBD1	TRBJ1-2	CASSSPGQGRRYGYTF	TGTGCCAGCAGTTCGCCGGGACAGGGGCGCAGATATGGCTACACCTTC
.	TRBV7-3	.	TRBJ2-1	CASAPQGFNEQFF	TGTGCCAGCGCCCCGCAGGGTTTCAATGAGCAGTTCTTC
.	TRBV12-3/TRBV12-4	.	TRBJ1-1	CASSAIRGTEAFF	TGTGCCAGCAGTGCAATACGGGGGACTGAAGCTTTCTTT
.	TRBV19	TRBD2	TRBJ2-1	CASTGGRSGSTSNEQFF	TGTGCCAGCACTGGGGGTAGGAGCGGGAGTACGTCCAATGAGCAGTTCTTC
.	TRBV4-3	.	TRBJ2-1	CASSHIAEGYNEQFF	TGCGCCAGCAGCCATATAGCGGAGGGATACAATGAGCAGTTCTTC
.	TRBV27	.	TRBJ2-6	CASSPRQRHISGANVLTF	TGTGCCAGCAGTCCTCGACAGAGACATATCTCTGGGGCCAACGTCCTGACTTTC
.	TRBV20-1	.	TRBJ2-7	CSASTEVAEQYF	TGCAGTGCTAGTACAGAAGTGGCCGAGCAGTACTTC
.	TRBV4-3	.	TRBJ2-3	CASSQGRESDTQYF	TGCGCCAGCAGCCAAGGTCGCGAATCCGATACGCAGTATTTT
.	TRBV12-5	TRBD1	TRBJ2-7	CASGTGGYEQYF	TGTGCTAGTGGGACAGGGGGCTACGAGCAGTACTTC